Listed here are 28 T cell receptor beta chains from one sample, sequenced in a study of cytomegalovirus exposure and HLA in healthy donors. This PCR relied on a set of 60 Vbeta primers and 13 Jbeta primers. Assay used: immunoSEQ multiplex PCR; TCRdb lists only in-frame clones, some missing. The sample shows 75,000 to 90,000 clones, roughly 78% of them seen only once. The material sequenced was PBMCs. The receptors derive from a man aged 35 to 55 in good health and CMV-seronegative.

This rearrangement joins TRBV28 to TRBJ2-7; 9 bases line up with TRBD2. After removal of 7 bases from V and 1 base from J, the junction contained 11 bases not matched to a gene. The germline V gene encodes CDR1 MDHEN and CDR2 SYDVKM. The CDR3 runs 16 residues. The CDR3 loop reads CASTPPGLAVSYEQYF. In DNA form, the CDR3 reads TGTGCCAGCACCCCTCCGGGACTAGCAGTATCCTACGAGCAGTACTTC.

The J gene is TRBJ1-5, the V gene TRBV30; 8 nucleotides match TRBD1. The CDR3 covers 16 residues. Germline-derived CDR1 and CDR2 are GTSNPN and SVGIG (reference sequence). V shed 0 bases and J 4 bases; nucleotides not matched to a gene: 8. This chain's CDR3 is CAWSVRTGSRNQPQHF. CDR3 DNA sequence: TGTGCCTGGAGTGTTCGGACAGGGAGTAGAAATCAGCCCCAGCATTTT.

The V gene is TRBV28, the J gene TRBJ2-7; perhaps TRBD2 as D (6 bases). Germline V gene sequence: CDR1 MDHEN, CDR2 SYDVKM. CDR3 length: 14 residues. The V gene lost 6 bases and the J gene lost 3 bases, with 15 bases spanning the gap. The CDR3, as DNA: TGTGCCAGCAGGGGGAGGACAAGTCTCTACGAGCAGTACTTC. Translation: CASRGRTSLYEQYF.

CDR3 bases: TGTGCCAGCTCACTTCTCGCCCGGGAACCTGGTTCTCAGGGCTACACCTTC. This codes for CASSLLAREPGSQGYTF. The V and J genes are TRBV18 and TRBJ1-2; D ambiguous. Germline CDR1 and CDR2: KGHSH and LQKENI. The CDR3 runs to 17 residues. Trimming pared 4 bases from V and 8 bases from J, leaving 26 bases between.

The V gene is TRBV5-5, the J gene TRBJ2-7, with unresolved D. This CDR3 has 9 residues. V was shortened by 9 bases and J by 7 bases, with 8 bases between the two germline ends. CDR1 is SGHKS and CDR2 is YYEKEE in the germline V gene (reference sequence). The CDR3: CATRLEQYF. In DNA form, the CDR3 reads TGTGCCACCCGTTTAGAGCAGTACTTC.

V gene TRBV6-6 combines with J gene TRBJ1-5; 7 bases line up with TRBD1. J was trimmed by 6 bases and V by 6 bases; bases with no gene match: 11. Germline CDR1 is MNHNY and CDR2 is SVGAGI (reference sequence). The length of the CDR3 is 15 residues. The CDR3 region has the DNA TGTGCCAGCAGAGAACAGGGGCTGGGTGGTCAGCCCCAGCATTTT. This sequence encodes CASREQGLGGQPQHF.

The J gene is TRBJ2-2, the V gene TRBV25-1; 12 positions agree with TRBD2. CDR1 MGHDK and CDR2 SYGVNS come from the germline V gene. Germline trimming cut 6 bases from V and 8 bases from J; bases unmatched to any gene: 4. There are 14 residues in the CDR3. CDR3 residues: CASRTTSGSGELFF. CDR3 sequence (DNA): TGTGCCAGCAGAACGACTAGCGGGAGTGGGGAGCTGTTTTTT.

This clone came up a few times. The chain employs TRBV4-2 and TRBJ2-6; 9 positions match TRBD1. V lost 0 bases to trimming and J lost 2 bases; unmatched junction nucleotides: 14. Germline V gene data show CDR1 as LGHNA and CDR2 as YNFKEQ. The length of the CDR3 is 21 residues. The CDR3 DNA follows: TGTGCCAGCAGCCAAGACCCCCTGAACAGGGGGCGCAGTACTGGGGCCAACGTCCTGACTTTC. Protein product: CASSQDPLNRGRSTGANVLTF.

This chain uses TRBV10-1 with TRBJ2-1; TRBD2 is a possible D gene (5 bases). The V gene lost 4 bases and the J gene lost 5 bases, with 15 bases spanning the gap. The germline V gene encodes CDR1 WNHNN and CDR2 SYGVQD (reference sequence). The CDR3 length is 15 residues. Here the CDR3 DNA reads TGCGCCAGCAGTGGCGCGGGCGGGCTGGACAATGAGCAGTTCTTC. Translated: CASSGAGGLDNEQFF.

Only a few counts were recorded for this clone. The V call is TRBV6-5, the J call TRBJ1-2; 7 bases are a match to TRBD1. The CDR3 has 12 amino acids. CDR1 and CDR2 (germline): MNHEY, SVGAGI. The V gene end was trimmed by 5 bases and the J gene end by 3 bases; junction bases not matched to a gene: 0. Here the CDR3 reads CASSTGDYGYTF. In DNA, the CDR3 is TGTGCCAGCAGTACAGGGGACTATGGCTACACCTTC.

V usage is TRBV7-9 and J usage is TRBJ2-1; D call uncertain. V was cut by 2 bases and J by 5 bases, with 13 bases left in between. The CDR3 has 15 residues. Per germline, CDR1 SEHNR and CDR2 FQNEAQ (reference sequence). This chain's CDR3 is CASSLSRAGDNEQFF. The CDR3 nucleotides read TGTGCCAGCAGCTTAAGTCGAGCCGGTGACAATGAGCAGTTCTTC.

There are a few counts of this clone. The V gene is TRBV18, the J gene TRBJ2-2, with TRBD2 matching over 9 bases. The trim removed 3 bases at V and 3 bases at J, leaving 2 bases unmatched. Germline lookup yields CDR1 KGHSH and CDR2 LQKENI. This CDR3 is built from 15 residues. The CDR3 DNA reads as TGTGCCAGCTCACCCGGGACTAGCTACACCGGGGAGCTGTTTTTT. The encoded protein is CASSPGTSYTGELFF. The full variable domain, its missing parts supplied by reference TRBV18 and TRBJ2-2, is NAGVMQNPRHLVRRRGQEARLRCSPMKGHSHVYWYRQLPEEGLKFMVYLQKENIIDESGMPKERFSAEFPKEGPSILRIQQVVRGDSAAYFCASSPGTSYTGELFFGEGSRLTVL.

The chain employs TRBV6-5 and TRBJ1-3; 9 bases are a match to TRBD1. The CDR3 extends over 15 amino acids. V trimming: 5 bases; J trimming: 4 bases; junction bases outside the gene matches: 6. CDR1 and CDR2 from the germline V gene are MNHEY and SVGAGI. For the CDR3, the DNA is TGTGCCAGCAGTACCTGGACAGGGGTCGGAAACACCATATATTTT. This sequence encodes CASSTWTGVGNTIYF.

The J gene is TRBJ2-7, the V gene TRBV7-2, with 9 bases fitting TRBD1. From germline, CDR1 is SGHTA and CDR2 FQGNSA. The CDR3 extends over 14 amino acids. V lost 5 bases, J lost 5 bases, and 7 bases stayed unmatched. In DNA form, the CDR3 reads TGTGCCAGCAGCATACAGGGGGCGCGAGACGAGCAGTACTTC. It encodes CASSIQGARDEQYF.

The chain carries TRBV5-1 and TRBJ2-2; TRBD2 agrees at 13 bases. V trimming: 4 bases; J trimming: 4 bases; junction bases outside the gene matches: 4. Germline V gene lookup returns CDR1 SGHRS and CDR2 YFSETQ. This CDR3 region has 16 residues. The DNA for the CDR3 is TGCGCCAGCAGCCCCGGGACTAGCGGGACCACCGGGGAGCTGTTTTTT. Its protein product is CASSPGTSGTTGELFF.

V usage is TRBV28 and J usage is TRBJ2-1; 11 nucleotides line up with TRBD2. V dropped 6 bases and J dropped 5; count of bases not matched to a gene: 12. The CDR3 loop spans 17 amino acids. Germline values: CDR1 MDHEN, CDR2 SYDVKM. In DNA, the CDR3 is TGTGCCAGCAGACAGACTAGCGGGATGGGGGTAAACAATGAGCAGTTCTTC. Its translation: CASRQTSGMGVNNEQFF.

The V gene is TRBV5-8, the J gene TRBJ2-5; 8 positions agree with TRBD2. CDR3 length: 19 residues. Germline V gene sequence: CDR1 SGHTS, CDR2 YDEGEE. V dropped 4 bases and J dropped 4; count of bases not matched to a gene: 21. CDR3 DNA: TGTGCCAGCAGCCCGCGTTTCATGGTATCGGGCCTAGCGGGAGAGACCCAGTACTTC. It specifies CASSPRFMVSGLAGETQYF.

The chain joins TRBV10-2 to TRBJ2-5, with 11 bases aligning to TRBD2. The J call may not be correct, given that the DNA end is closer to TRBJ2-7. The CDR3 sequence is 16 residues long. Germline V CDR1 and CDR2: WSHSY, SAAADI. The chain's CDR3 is CASSVPLAGGGYEQYF. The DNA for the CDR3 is TGCGCCAGCAGCGTACCCTTAGCGGGAGGGGGCTACGAGCAGTACTTC.

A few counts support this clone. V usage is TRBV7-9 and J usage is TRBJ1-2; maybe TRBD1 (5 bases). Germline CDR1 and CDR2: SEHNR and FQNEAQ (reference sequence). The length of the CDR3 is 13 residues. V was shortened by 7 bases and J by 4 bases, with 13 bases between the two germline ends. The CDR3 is CASNMGGGYGYTF. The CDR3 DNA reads TGTGCCAGCAACATGGGGGGGGGCTATGGCTACACCTTC.

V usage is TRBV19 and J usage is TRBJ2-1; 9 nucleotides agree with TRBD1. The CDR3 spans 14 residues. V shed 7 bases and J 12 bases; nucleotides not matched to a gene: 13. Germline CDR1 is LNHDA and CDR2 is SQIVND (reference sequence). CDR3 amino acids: CASTGTGYVAPQFF. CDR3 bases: TGTGCCAGTACCGGGACAGGGTATGTTGCCCCGCAGTTCTTC.

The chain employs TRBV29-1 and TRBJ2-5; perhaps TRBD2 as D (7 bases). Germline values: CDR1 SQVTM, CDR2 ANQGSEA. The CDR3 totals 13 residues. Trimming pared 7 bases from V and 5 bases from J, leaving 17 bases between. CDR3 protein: CSAGTGGWETQYF. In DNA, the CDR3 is TGCAGCGCTGGGACGGGGGGCTGGGAGACCCAGTACTTC.

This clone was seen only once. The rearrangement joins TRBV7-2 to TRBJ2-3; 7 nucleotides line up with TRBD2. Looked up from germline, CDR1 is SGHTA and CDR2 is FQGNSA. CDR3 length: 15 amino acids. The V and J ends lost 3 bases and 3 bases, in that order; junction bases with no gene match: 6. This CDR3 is CASSFVAGETDTQYF. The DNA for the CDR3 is TGTGCCAGCAGCTTCGTGGCGGGAGAGACAGATACGCAGTATTTT.

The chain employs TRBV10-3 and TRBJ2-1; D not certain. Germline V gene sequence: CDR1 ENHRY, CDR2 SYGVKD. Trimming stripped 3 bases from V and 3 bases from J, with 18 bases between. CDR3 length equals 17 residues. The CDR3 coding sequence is TGTGCCATCAGTGATTCCCAGTCGAGGTCGTTCTACAATGAGCAGTTCTTC. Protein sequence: CAISDSQSRSFYNEQFF.

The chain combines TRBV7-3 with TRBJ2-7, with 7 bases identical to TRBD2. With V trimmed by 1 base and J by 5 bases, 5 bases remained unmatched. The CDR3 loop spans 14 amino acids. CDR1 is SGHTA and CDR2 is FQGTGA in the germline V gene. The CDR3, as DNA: TGTGCCAGCAGCTTAAGCGGGAGCATCCACGAGCAGTACTTC. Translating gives CASSLSGSIHEQYF.

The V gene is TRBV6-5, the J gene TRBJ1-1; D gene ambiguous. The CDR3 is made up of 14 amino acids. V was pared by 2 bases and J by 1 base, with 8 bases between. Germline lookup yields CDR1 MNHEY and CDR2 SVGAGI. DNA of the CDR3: TGTGCCAGCAGTTACCTAGCAGGGAACACTGAAGCTTTCTTT. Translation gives CASSYLAGNTEAFF.

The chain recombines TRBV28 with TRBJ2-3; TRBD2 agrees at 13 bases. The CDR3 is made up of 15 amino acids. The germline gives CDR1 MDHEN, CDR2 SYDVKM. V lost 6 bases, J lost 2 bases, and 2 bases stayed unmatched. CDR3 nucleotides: TGTGCCAGCAGAGGGACTAGCGGGGCCACAGATACGCAGTATTTT. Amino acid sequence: CASRGTSGATDTQYF.

The CDR3 loop is CASSLTRAFNAGELFF. Written as DNA, the CDR3 is TGCGCCAGCAGCTTGACGAGGGCCTTTAATGCCGGGGAGCTGTTTTTT. The chain recombines TRBV5-1 with TRBJ2-2; D may be TRBD2 (5 bases). Trimming took off 1 base at V and 6 bases at J, with 16 bases between the two ends. Germline CDR1 reads SGHRS; CDR2 reads YFSETQ. The CDR3 extends over 16 amino acids.

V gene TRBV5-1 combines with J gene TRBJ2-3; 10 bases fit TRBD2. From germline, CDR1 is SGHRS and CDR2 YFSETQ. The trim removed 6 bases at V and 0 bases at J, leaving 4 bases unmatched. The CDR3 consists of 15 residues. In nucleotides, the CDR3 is TGCGCCAGCACCCTAGCGGGAGTAAGCACAGATACGCAGTATTTT. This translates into CASTLAGVSTDTQYF.